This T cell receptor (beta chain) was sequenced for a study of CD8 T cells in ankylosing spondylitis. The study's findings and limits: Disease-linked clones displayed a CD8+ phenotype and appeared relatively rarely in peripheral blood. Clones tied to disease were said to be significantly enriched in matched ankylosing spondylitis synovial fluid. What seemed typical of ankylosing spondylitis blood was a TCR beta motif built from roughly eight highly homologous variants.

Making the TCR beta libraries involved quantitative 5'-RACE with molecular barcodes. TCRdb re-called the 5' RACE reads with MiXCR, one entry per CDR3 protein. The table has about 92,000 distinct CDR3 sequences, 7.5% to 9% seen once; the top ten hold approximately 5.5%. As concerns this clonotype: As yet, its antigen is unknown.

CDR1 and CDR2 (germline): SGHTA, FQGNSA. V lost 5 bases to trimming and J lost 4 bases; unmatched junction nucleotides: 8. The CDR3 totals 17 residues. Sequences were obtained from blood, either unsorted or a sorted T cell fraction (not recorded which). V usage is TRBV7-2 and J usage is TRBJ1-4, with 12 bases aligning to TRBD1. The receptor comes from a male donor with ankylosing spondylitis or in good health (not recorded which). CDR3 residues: CASSHTGQGAGNEKLFF. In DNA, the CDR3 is TGTGCCAGCAGCCATACGGGACAGGGGGCCGGTAATGAAAAACTGTTTTTT.